This entry describes one T cell receptor (beta chain). Other nucleotide sequences in the sample specify the same CDR3. These data belong to a study of shared clonotypes between healthy human individuals. The length of the CDR3 is 14 residues. Germline V CDR1 and CDR2: SGHTA, FQGNSA. Between the trimmed V and J ends, which lost 3 bases and 1 base, there was a span of 9 bases. The authors split each subset's genomic DNA evenly across several immunoSEQ plates. The data were produced by immunoSEQ multiplex PCR, yet TCRdb's version contains in-frame clones alone and is incomplete. This sample has more than 2,000,000 clones, with more than 80% found just once.

This sequence originates from a man younger than 35 in good health. Some clones in this sample may be carry-over from other donors' samples. V usage is TRBV7-2 and J usage is TRBJ1-1; tentative D call: TRBD1 (5 bases). The material sequenced was naive CD4+ T cells from PBMCs. The subset was: CD45RA+ positively selected. The CDR3 is CASSFARGNTEAFF. The CDR3 region has the DNA TGTGCCAGCAGCTTCGCGAGGGGGAACACTGAAGCTTTCTTT.